This record covers a single T cell receptor beta chain. V lost 2 bases to trimming and J lost 5 bases; unmatched junction nucleotides: 3. Per germline, CDR1 MNHEY and CDR2 SVGAGI. This CDR3 comprises 13 residues. TCRdb reprocessed the reads via MiXCR and lists one record per CDR3 protein. The table lists some 100,000 distinct CDR3 sequences, about a quarter of them singletons. This sample was taken from a study of T cell repertoires in cytomegalovirus infection. The clonotype comes from a human donor in good health (CMV status not recorded). Some clones in this sample may be carry-over from other donors' samples. The sample was CD8+ T cells from PBMCs. This chain joins TRBV6-5 and TRBJ2-7, with 7 bases that match TRBD2. In DNA, the CDR3 is TGTGCCAGCAGTTACCAGGGAGGGAACGAGCAGTACTTC. This codes for CASSYQGGNEQYF.